One sample yielded the 14 T cell receptor beta chains listed below, sequenced in a study of shared clonotypes between healthy human individuals. Method: immunoSEQ multiplex PCR; TCRdb's copy keeps in-frame clones and lacks some. The profile shows roughly 1.5 million clones, around 98% of them singletons. The sample was naive CD4+ T cells sorted from blood. Subset here: CD45RA+ positively selected. The receptor source for this set is a man between 25 and 39 years old in good health.

A single count supports this clone. The CDR3 region is CAIRSEDTIYF. The CDR3 DNA reads as TGTGCCATCAGGTCCGAAGACACCATATATTTT. The J gene is TRBJ1-3, the V gene TRBV10-3; no clear D gene. From germline, CDR1 is ENHRY and CDR2 SYGVKD. V gave up 6 bases and J gave up 8 bases, with 8 bases separating them. This CDR3 has 11 residues.

About this clone itself: Other DNA sequences in this specimen translate into the identical CDR3. The gene calls are TRBV15 and TRBJ2-7; 7 nucleotides line up with TRBD1. Germline CDR1 is LNHNV and CDR2 is YYDKDF (reference sequence). Trimming cost V 5 bases and J 4 bases; bases outside gene matches: 5. This CDR3 comprises 13 residues. The DNA for the CDR3 is TGTGCCACCAGCCGGGACAGATCTTACGAGCAGTACTTC. Its protein product is CATSRDRSYEQYF.

The chain has TRBV5-1 and TRBJ2-3; D possibly corresponds to TRBD2 (6 bases). CDR1 and CDR2 (germline): SGHRS, YFSETQ. The CDR3 loop spans 17 amino acids. Trimming took 4 bases from V and 4 from J, leaving 22 bases between them. CDR3 in amino acids: CASSALNMAGFSDTQYF. DNA of the CDR3: TGCGCCAGCAGCGCCCTTAATATGGCGGGATTCTCAGATACGCAGTATTTT.

The CDR3 loop is CASNSLARSSYNEQFF. The CDR3 DNA follows: TGCGCCAGCAACTCACTAGCGAGAAGCTCCTACAATGAGCAGTTCTTC. The chain couples TRBV5-1 to TRBJ2-1; 7 bases line up with TRBD2. This CDR3 contains 16 residues. Germline values: CDR1 SGHRS, CDR2 YFSETQ. V lost 6 bases, J lost 0 bases, and 9 bases stayed unmatched.

The chain recombines TRBV6-1 with TRBJ2-1; 8 bases map to TRBD1. The CDR3 has 14 residues. The ends lost 10 bases at V and 7 bases at J; junction bases unmatched: 12. The germline CDR1 and CDR2 sequences are MNHNS and SASEGT. The CDR3 here is CATAPRTGINEQFF. The CDR3 region has the DNA TGTGCCACCGCCCCCCGGACAGGGATTAATGAGCAGTTCTTC.

V gene TRBV29-1 combines with J gene TRBJ2-7, with TRBD1 identical over 10 bases. Germline V gives CDR1 SQVTM, CDR2 ANQGSEA. The CDR3 runs to 15 residues. V was pared by 3 bases and J by 6 bases, with 11 bases of the junction left unmatched. CDR3 bases: TGCAGCGTTGATCCAGGGGTTGGGACAGGGGTCGAGCAGTACTTC. It specifies CSVDPGVGTGVEQYF.

The chain couples TRBV28 to TRBJ1-1; weak D call: TRBD1 (5 bases). The ends were cut back, 1 base at V and 11 bases at J, with 17 bases in the middle. Germline V gives CDR1 MDHEN, CDR2 SYDVKM. The CDR3 loop spans 14 amino acids. CDR3 DNA: TGTGCCAGCAGTTTATCTGCAGGGAGGATTTCGGCTTTCTTT. Amino acid sequence: CASSLSAGRISAFF.

This chain joins TRBV5-4 and TRBJ2-3; D not resolved. Germline values: CDR1 SGHNT, CDR2 YYREEE (reference sequence). CDR3 length: 15 amino acids. Trimming stripped 1 base from V and 3 bases from J, with 12 bases between. CDR3: CASSLMSPGTDTQYF. In DNA, the CDR3 is TGTGCCAGCAGCTTGATGTCTCCCGGGACAGATACGCAGTATTTT.

The chain joins TRBV19 to TRBJ2-3; the D is unclear. The CDR3 runs 16 residues. Germline loops: CDR1 LNHDA, CDR2 SQIVND (reference sequence). Trimming removed 3 bases at V and 1 base at J, with 14 bases between. The CDR3: CASSIGRPRGTDTQYF. CDR3 coding DNA: TGTGCCAGTAGTATCGGCAGACCCCGGGGCACAGATACGCAGTATTTT. Variable domain in full (rest from reference TRBV19 and TRBJ2-3): DGGITQSPKYLFRKEGQNVTLSCEQNLNHDAMYWYRQDPGQGLRLIYYSQIVNDFQKGDIAEGYSVSREKKESFPLTVTSAQKNPTAFYLCASSIGRPRGTDTQYFGPGTRLTVL.

This chain uses TRBV4-2 with TRBJ2-7; D might be TRBD1 (5 bases). The germline V and J ends were trimmed by 0 bases and 0 bases, with 9 bases remaining between them. Germline-derived CDR1 and CDR2 are LGHNA and YNFKEQ. The CDR3 runs to 15 residues. CDR3 nucleotide sequence: TGTGCCAGCAGCCAAGAATGGACATCCTCCTACGAGCAGTACTTC. As protein: CASSQEWTSSYEQYF.

The rearrangement joins TRBV7-3 to TRBJ2-5; 7 nucleotides line up with TRBD2. The CDR3 sequence is 16 residues long. With 2 bases clipped from V and 4 bases from J, the junction kept 10 bases outside the gene matches. The germline V gene has CDR1 SGHTA and CDR2 FQGTGA. The CDR3 DNA sequence: TGTGCCAGCAGCTTATCCCGCGGGAGCCGGGGAGAGACCCAGTACTTC. Translating it yields CASSLSRGSRGETQYF. Full variable domain (remainder filled in from reference TRBV7-3 and TRBJ2-5): GAGVSQTPSNKVTEKGKYVELRCDPISGHTALYWYRQSLGQGPEFLIYFQGTGAADDSGLPNDRFFAVRPEGSVSTLKIQRTERGDSAVYLCASSLSRGSRGETQYFGPGTRLLVL.

The chain employs TRBV11-2 and TRBJ2-7; 9 nucleotides agree with TRBD1. V trimming: 5 bases; J trimming: 2 bases; junction bases outside the gene matches: 7. Germline loops: CDR1 SGHAT, CDR2 FQNNGV. The CDR3 spans 15 residues. The CDR3, as DNA: TGTGCCAGCAGCCGTGACAGGGGGAAACCCTACGAGCAGTACTTC. It translates to CASSRDRGKPYEQYF.

This chain links TRBV18 with TRBJ2-7, with D unclear. V lost 2 bases and J lost 5, with 7 bases in between. The germline V gene encodes CDR1 KGHSH and CDR2 LQKENI. The CDR3 is 12 amino acids. The CDR3 loop is CASSPESDEQYF. The CDR3 nucleotides read TGTGCCAGCTCACCAGAGAGCGACGAGCAGTACTTC.

The chain recombines TRBV7-8 with TRBJ1-1; D may be TRBD1 (5 bases). The germline V and J ends were trimmed by 1 base and 7 bases, with 10 bases remaining between them. Germline V gene sequence: CDR1 SGHVS, CDR2 FQNEAQ. The CDR3 length is 13 residues. The CDR3 loop reads CASSLGGWVEAFF. The CDR3 DNA sequence: TGTGCCAGCAGCTTAGGGGGCTGGGTTGAAGCTTTCTTT.